The 29 T cell receptor beta chains below were found in one sample sequenced in a study of blood T cell repertoires in COVID-19. Clones were read by immunoSEQ multiplex PCR, and TCRdb kept only the in-frame ones, dropping some. The sample records about 280,000 clones, approximately 90% being singletons. Sample: PBMCs or T cells enriched from blood (not recorded which). The origin of the receptors is a man aged 40-50 years who had been exposed to COVID-19.

This chain connects TRBV19 to TRBJ1-1, with 7 bases that match TRBD1. Trimming at V came to 6 bases and at J to 1 base, leaving 5 bases not matched to a gene. The germline CDR1 and CDR2 sequences are LNHDA and SQIVND (reference sequence). This CDR3 comprises 14 residues. CDR3 loop: CASSHRGPNTEAFF. The CDR3 coding sequence is TGTGCCAGTAGCCACAGGGGCCCGAACACTGAAGCTTTCTTT.

The rearrangement links TRBV7-9 to TRBJ2-2, with D unclear. CDR1 is SEHNR and CDR2 is FQNEAQ in the germline V gene (reference sequence). V was trimmed by 2 bases and J by 2 bases, leaving 15 bases between them. The CDR3 length is 17 residues. The CDR3: CASSLPLVQLNTGELFF. The DNA for the CDR3 is TGTGCCAGCAGCTTACCTTTAGTACAGTTAAACACCGGGGAGCTGTTTTTT.

This chain joins TRBV19 and TRBJ2-7; D might be TRBD1 (5 bases). Germline V gene sequence: CDR1 LNHDA, CDR2 SQIVND (reference sequence). Between the trimmed V and J ends, which lost 3 bases and 0 bases, there was a span of 12 bases. This CDR3 comprises 15 residues. The CDR3 sequence: CASSMDLGASYEQYF. CDR3 sequence (DNA): TGTGCCAGTAGTATGGATTTAGGGGCCTCCTACGAGCAGTACTTC.

This chain joins TRBV6-4 and TRBJ2-2; a possible D gene is TRBD1 (6 bases). The CDR3 runs 14 residues. Per germline, CDR1 MRHNA and CDR2 SNTAGT. V was trimmed by 5 bases and J by 3 bases, leaving 10 bases between them. CDR3 residues: CASSLGQDTGELFF. CDR3 nucleotide sequence: TGTGCCAGCAGTTTGGGACAAGACACCGGGGAGCTGTTTTTT.

This clone was observed a handful of times. The V gene is TRBV6-5, the J gene TRBJ2-2; TRBD1 matches 9 bases. Germline V CDR1 and CDR2: MNHEY, SVGAGI. V shed 2 bases, J shed 7 bases, and the junction held 2 bases outside the gene matches. CDR3 length: 14 residues. In DNA, the CDR3 is TGTGCCAGCAGTTACACAGGGGGCGACGGGGAGCTGTTTTTT. Protein product: CASSYTGGDGELFF.

The chain couples TRBV7-6 to TRBJ2-1; TRBD2 aligns across 14 bases. V lost 4 bases and J lost 9; bases outside the gene matches: 5. The CDR3 covers 15 residues. Looked up from germline, CDR1 is SGHVS and CDR2 is FNYEAQ. The CDR3 nucleotides read TGTGCCAGCAGCTCCGAGACTAGCGGGAGGGGTGAGCAGTTCTTC. Residues: CASSSETSGRGEQFF.

The CDR3, as DNA: TGTGCCAGCAGAGAACCCGACAGGTATCGAACAATCTACGAGCAGTACTTC. This translates into CASREPDRYRTIYEQYF. This sequence joins TRBV6-1 and TRBJ2-7; tentative D call: TRBD1 (6 bases). The germline V gene encodes CDR1 MNHNS and CDR2 SASEGT. Between the trimmed V and J ends, which lost 6 bases and 3 bases, there was a span of 24 bases. The CDR3 loop spans 17 amino acids.

The chain is built from TRBV9 and TRBJ2-5, with TRBD2 identical over 10 bases. This CDR3 contains 15 residues. The germline V gene encodes CDR1 SGDLS and CDR2 YYNGEE. Losses at the gene ends were 3 bases for V and 1 base for J; bases not matched to a gene: 3. The CDR3 nucleotides are TGTGCCAGCAGCGGTAGCGGGAGGTTCCAAGAGACCCAGTACTTC. It specifies CASSGSGRFQETQYF. Combining the CDR3 with reference TRBV9 and TRBJ2-5 gives the whole variable domain DSGVTQTPKHLITATGQRVTLRCSPRSGDLSVYWYQQSLDQGLQFLIQYYNGEERAKGNILERFSAQQFPDLHSELNLSSLELGDSALYFCASSGSGRFQETQYFGPGTRLLVL.

This sequence joins TRBV28 and TRBJ1-4; D is uncertain. Germline V gene data show CDR1 as MDHEN and CDR2 as SYDVKM. The CDR3 is made up of 16 amino acids. The V end was cut by 6 bases, the J end by 5 bases, with 19 bases between. DNA for the CDR3: TGTGCCAGCAGAAGCGGACTAACCGGGTCGAATGAAAAACTGTTTTTT. This codes for CASRSGLTGSNEKLFF.

J is TRBJ1-1 and V is TRBV7-2; the match to TRBD1 covers 7 bases. The CDR3 sequence is 12 residues long. CDR1 and CDR2 from the germline V gene are SGHTA and FQGNSA. With 11 bases clipped from V and 0 bases from J, the junction kept 3 bases outside the gene matches. The CDR3 nucleotides are TGTGCCGGGGGACAGATGAACACTGAAGCTTTCTTT. Translating gives CAGGQMNTEAFF.

This chain connects TRBV5-4 to TRBJ1-1, with 10 bases that match TRBD1. The length of the CDR3 is 14 residues. Trimming removed 3 bases from V and 11 bases from J; junction bases left unmatched: 10. The germline V gene has CDR1 SGHNT and CDR2 YYREEE (reference sequence). This chain's CDR3 is CASSSPTGGGEAFF. DNA of the CDR3: TGTGCCAGCAGCTCGCCGACAGGGGGCGGAGAGGCTTTCTTT.

The genes are TRBV9 and TRBJ2-3, with D possibly matching TRBD1 (5 bases). The CDR3 length is 15 residues. Deletions cut 0 bases from V and 5 bases from J, with 13 bases between. Germline V gene data show CDR1 as SGDLS and CDR2 as YYNGEE. Written as DNA, the CDR3 is TGTGCCAGCAGCGTAGCTGGTAGGGGTGAAGATACGCAGTATTTT. Protein sequence: CASSVAGRGEDTQYF.

This chain connects TRBV12-5 to TRBJ1-2; the match to TRBD1 covers 7 bases. CDR3 length: 13 amino acids. V shed 1 base, J shed 7 bases, and the junction held 3 bases outside the gene matches. The germline CDR1 and CDR2 sequences are LGHNT and FRNRAP. The CDR3, as DNA: TGTGCTAGTGGTTTGGACAGGGGAGGTGGCTACACCTTC. Translated, it gives CASGLDRGGGYTF. Filled out from reference TRBV12-5 and TRBJ1-2, the complete variable domain reads DARVTQTPRHKVTEMGQEVTMRCQPILGHNTVFWYRQTMMQGLELLAYFRNRAPLDDSGMPKDRFSAEMPDATLATLKIQPSEPRDSAVYFCASGLDRGGGYTFGSGTRLTVV.

The chain combines TRBV28 with TRBJ1-2, with 10 bases fitting TRBD1. Germline V gene lookup returns CDR1 MDHEN and CDR2 SYDVKM. Trimming cost V 4 bases and J 7 bases; bases outside gene matches: 6. The length of the CDR3 is 14 residues. The CDR3 reads CASSSGDRGGGYTF. The CDR3 nucleotides read TGTGCCAGCAGTTCGGGGGACAGGGGTGGTGGCTACACCTTC.

The J gene is TRBJ2-7, the V gene TRBV29-1; TRBD2 might be the D (6 bases). Trimming cost V 5 bases and J 3 bases, with 14 bases left between them. The CDR3 is made up of 13 amino acids. CDR1 and CDR2 (germline): SQVTM, ANQGSEA. The chain's CDR3 is CSVLEGVVYEQYF. CDR3 nucleotide sequence: TGCAGCGTTTTGGAGGGAGTAGTCTACGAGCAGTACTTC.

The chain carries TRBV3-1 (or the pseudogene TRBV3-2) and TRBJ1-1; D is ambiguous. CDR3 length: 12 amino acids. Deletions cut 4 bases from V and 2 bases from J, with 5 bases between. CDR1 is LGHDT and CDR2 is YNNKEL in the germline V gene (reference sequence). CDR3 in amino acids: CASSRSNTEAFF. DNA for the CDR3: TGTGCCAGCAGCCGTAGTAACACTGAAGCTTTCTTT.

V usage is TRBV5-1 and J usage is TRBJ2-7, with TRBD2 as a possible D gene (6 bases). The CDR3 totals 18 residues. V was clipped by 0 bases and J by 0 bases, with 19 bases between them. Germline assignment: CDR1 SGHRS and CDR2 YFSETQ. CDR3 DNA sequence: TGCGCCAGCAGCTTGGGGCCTGGGTTCGTGCGGGGCTCCTACGAGCAGTACTTC. Translated, it gives CASSLGPGFVRGSYEQYF. The complete variable domain, with remaining parts taken from reference TRBV5-1 and TRBJ2-7, reads KAGVTQTPRYLIKTRGQQVTLSCSPISGHRSVSWYQQTPGQGLQFLFEYFSETQRNKGNFPGRFSGRQFSNSRSEMNVSTLELGDSALYLCASSLGPGFVRGSYEQYFGPGTRLTVT.

The V gene is TRBV14, the J gene TRBJ2-7; 10 nucleotides match TRBD2. Trimming at V came to 4 bases and at J to 0 bases, leaving 3 bases not matched to a gene. The CDR3 is made up of 15 amino acids. Germline V gene sequence: CDR1 SGHDN, CDR2 FVKESK. The CDR3: CASSPLAGNSYEQYF. In DNA, the CDR3 is TGTGCCAGCAGCCCACTAGCGGGGAACTCCTACGAGCAGTACTTC.

This rearrangement joins TRBV9 to TRBJ2-3; 7 nucleotides line up with TRBD2. The CDR3 loop spans 16 amino acids. V shed 0 bases, J shed 3 bases, and the junction held 7 bases outside the gene matches. CDR1 and CDR2 from the germline V gene are SGDLS and YYNGEE. CDR3 in amino acids: CASSVGVTSRTDTQYF. The CDR3 coding sequence is TGTGCCAGCAGCGTAGGGGTGACTAGCAGAACAGATACGCAGTATTTT.

The rearrangement links TRBV12-3 or TRBV12-4 to TRBJ2-2; weak D call: TRBD1 (6 bases). The CDR3 is 13 residues long. Trimming removed 6 bases at V and 6 bases at J, with 11 bases between. This CDR3 reads CASRGKGAGELFF. The CDR3 nucleotides are TGTGCCAGCAGGGGGAAGGGGGCCGGGGAGCTGTTTTTT.

The V and J genes are TRBV30 and TRBJ2-7; 9 bases are shared with TRBD2. With 6 bases clipped from V and 7 bases from J, the junction kept 13 bases outside the gene matches. The CDR3 spans 14 residues. The V gene's germline CDR1 is GTSNPN and CDR2 SVGIG (reference sequence). CDR3 amino acids: CACALAGSRWEQYF. The CDR3 nucleotides read TGTGCCTGTGCCCTAGCGGGATCACGGTGGGAGCAGTACTTC.

The chain employs TRBV6-5 and TRBJ1-1; TRBD1 might be the D (6 bases). Germline V gene data show CDR1 as MNHEY and CDR2 as SVGAGI. This CDR3 comprises 15 residues. Trimming removed 1 base at V and 4 bases at J, with 13 bases between. DNA of the CDR3: TGTGCCAGCAGTTACTTGGGGGGGGCGGGCACTGAAGCTTTCTTT. Its protein product is CASSYLGGAGTEAFF.

The V gene is TRBV2, the J gene TRBJ2-2; no clear D. This CDR3 spans 17 amino acids. Trimming left V 4 bases short and J 2 bases short, with 17 bases between. Germline loops: CDR1 SNHLY, CDR2 FYNNEI. CDR3 sequence reads: CASSVSSITTNTGELFF. The CDR3 bases are TGTGCCAGCAGTGTTTCGTCCATCACAACCAACACCGGGGAGCTGTTTTTT. The whole variable domain, filled in from reference TRBV2 and TRBJ2-2, reads EPEVTQTPSHQVTQMGQEVILRCVPISNHLYFYWYRQILGQKVEFLVSFYNNEISEKSEIFDDQFSVERPDGSNFTLKIRSTKLEDSAMYFCASSVSSITTNTGELFFGEGSRLTVL.

The V gene is TRBV6-1, the J gene TRBJ2-2; D perhaps matches TRBD1 (6 bases). V was cut by 2 bases and J by 6 bases, with 10 bases left in between. Germline loops: CDR1 MNHNS, CDR2 SASEGT. The CDR3 loop spans 14 amino acids. CDR3 sequence reads: CASSERTVAGELFF. DNA for the CDR3: TGTGCCAGCAGTGAAAGGACAGTAGCCGGGGAGCTGTTTTTT.

V gene TRBV29-1 combines with J gene TRBJ1-1; the D gene is possibly TRBD1 (6 bases). Germline V lookup: CDR1 SQVTM, CDR2 ANQGSEA. Trimming removed 6 bases at V and 11 bases at J, with 22 bases between. The CDR3 length is 13 residues. The CDR3 DNA reads as TGCAGCGTACCATTGGCAGGGGCAACAGGGGCTTTCTTT. This translates into CSVPLAGATGAFF.

The genes are TRBV28 and TRBJ1-1, with a possible D match to TRBD1 (6 bases). Germline loops: CDR1 MDHEN, CDR2 SYDVKM. V shed 5 bases and J shed 4 bases, with 14 bases lying between them. CDR3 length: 14 residues. The CDR3 bases are TGTGCCAGCAGTCGCCGGGGGGCGGTCACTGAAGCTTTCTTT. Amino acid sequence: CASSRRGAVTEAFF.

The chain uses TRBV7-8 and TRBJ1-1, with unresolved D. The germline gives CDR1 SGHVS, CDR2 FQNEAQ. Trimming cost V 1 base and J 1 base, with 7 bases left between them. This CDR3 spans 14 amino acids. The CDR3, as DNA: TGTGCCAGCAGCTTAGGAGCTGGGAACACTGAAGCTTTCTTT. Protein: CASSLGAGNTEAFF.

This clone was picked up one time. The chain joins TRBV7-3 to TRBJ2-6; D is unresolved. This CDR3 is 15 amino acids long. Trimming pared 3 bases from V and 4 bases from J, leaving 10 bases between. Per germline, CDR1 SGHTA and CDR2 FQGTGA. The CDR3 region has the DNA TGTGCCAGCAGCTTGGGTCCGCGGGGGGCCAACGTCCTGACTTTC. Amino acid sequence: CASSLGPRGANVLTF. The variable domain in full, with the rest retrieved from reference TRBV7-3 and TRBJ2-6, is GAGVSQTPSNKVTEKGKYVELRCDPISGHTALYWYRQSLGQGPEFLIYFQGTGAADDSGLPNDRFFAVRPEGSVSTLKIQRTERGDSAVYLCASSLGPRGANVLTFGAGSRLTVL.

The CDR3 protein is CASSDSGSPDTGELFF. In DNA form, the CDR3 reads TGTGCCAGCAGTGATAGCGGGAGTCCGGACACCGGGGAGCTGTTTTTT. The chain employs TRBV2 and TRBJ2-2, with 9 bases matching TRBD2. The germline V gene has CDR1 SNHLY and CDR2 FYNNEI. The junction had 5 bases not matched to a gene; V was cut back by 3 bases and J by 3 bases. The CDR3 consists of 16 residues.